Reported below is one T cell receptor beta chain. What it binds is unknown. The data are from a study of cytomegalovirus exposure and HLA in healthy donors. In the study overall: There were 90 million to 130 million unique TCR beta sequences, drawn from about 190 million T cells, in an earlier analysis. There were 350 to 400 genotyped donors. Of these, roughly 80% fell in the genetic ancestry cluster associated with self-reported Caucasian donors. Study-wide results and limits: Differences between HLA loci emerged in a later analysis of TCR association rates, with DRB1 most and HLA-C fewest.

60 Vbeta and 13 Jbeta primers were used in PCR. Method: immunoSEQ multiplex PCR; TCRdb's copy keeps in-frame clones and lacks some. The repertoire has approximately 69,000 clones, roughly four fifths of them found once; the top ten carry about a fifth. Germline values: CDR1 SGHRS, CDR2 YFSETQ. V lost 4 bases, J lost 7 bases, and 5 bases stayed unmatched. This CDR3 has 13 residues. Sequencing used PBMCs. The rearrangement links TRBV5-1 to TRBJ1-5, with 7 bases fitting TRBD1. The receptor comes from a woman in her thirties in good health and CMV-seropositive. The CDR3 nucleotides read TGCGCCAGCAGCCCGACAGGGAGGCAGCCCCAGCATTTT. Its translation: CASSPTGRQPQHF.